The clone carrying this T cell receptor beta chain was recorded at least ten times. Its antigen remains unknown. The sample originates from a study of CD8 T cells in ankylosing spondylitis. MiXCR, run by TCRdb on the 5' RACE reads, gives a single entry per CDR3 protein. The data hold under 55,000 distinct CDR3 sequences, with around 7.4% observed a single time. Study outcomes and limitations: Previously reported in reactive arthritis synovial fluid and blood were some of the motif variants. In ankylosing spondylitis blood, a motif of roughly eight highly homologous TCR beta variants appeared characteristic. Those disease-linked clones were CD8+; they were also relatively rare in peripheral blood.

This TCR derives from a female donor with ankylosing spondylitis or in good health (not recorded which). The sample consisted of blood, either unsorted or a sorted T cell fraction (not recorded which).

The CDR3 DNA reads TGCGCCAGCAGCTTTACAGGGGGCAGCTACGAGCAGTACTTC. Translated, it gives CASSFTGGSYEQYF. The rearrangement links TRBV5-1 to TRBJ2-7, with TRBD1 identical over 9 bases. Trimming removed 2 bases from V and 3 bases from J; junction bases left unmatched: 3. The V gene's germline CDR1 is SGHRS and CDR2 YFSETQ. This CDR3 comprises 14 residues.